This T cell receptor beta chain was profiled in a study of blood T cell repertoires in COVID-19. Study information: Both acute and convalescent COVID-19 samples were obtained from the United States, Italy and Spain.

Study processing details: Estimation of nucleated cell counts relied on the amplification of reference gene primers. Produced via immunoSEQ multiplex PCR; TCRdb's table is partial and in-frame only. V, J and clone size reflect that table, while D and trimming were determined from the DNA. The sample has about 210,000 clones, 89% seen once; the top ten hold 4% to 6%. The table lists this clone with many counts. The sample has other DNA sequences that encode this CDR3 too. Germline CDR1 reads LGHDT; CDR2 reads YNNKEL (reference sequence). V was shortened by 0 bases and J by 5 bases, with 7 bases between the two germline ends. This CDR3 has 13 residues.

The clonotype comes from a woman aged 40 to 50 with acute or convalescent COVID-19. The sample was peripheral blood. The chain joins TRBV3-1 (or the pseudogene TRBV3-2) to TRBJ1-1; D is ambiguous. The CDR3 sequence is CASSQEGGTEAFF. CDR3 DNA sequence: TGTGCCAGCAGCCAAGAGGGAGGTACTGAAGCTTTCTTT.